This T cell receptor beta chain came from a study of shared clonotypes between healthy human individuals. Assay: immunoSEQ multiplex PCR; the TCRdb copy retains only in-frame clones and omits some. The sample gives just over 2,000,000 clones, 85% to 95% of which show up once; roughly 0.13% is in the top ten. Per the germline V gene, CDR1 is SGHRS and CDR2 is YFSETQ. This CDR3 comprises 13 residues. The V and J ends lost 0 bases and 8 bases respectively, with 8 bases between them. This receptor was taken from a man younger than 30 in good health. Sequencing was done on a sample of naive CD4+ T cells sorted from blood. Subset indicated: CD45RA+ positively selected. This rearrangement joins TRBV5-1 to TRBJ2-2; D unresolved. Here the CDR3 reads CASSLGLLGELFF. As DNA, the CDR3 is TGCGCCAGCAGCTTGGGGCTCCTGGGGGAGCTGTTTTTT.